Reported below is one T cell receptor (beta chain). Its target is not known. The junction shows a germline mismatch at one end, possibly a read error. Other DNA variants within this sample encode the same CDR3. Germline CDR1 reads GTSNPN; CDR2 reads SVGIG (reference sequence). This CDR3 has 15 amino acids. These data belong to a study of cytotoxic CD8 clonotypes in ibrutinib-treated CLL. Study-level points and caveats: Whereas clonality rose at ibrutinib response, it declined toward baseline at progression.

The planned depth of sequencing spanned 1 in 200,000 to 1 in 1 million T cells. Assay: immunoSEQ multiplex PCR; the TCRdb copy retains only in-frame clones and omits some. The sample records about 89,000 clones, approximately 80% being singletons. The sequenced sample was PBMCs, obtained after 12 months of ibrutinib treatment. The clonotype was recovered from a human donor with chronic lymphocytic leukemia. This sequence joins TRBV30 and TRBJ1-5; TRBD1 might be the D (6 bases). The CDR3: CAWSVTSGVHQPQHF. The CDR3 DNA reads TGCGCCTGGAGTGTAACTTCAGGGGTCCATCAGCCCCAGCATTTT. Based on the CDR3 plus reference TRBV30 and TRBJ1-5, the full variable domain is SQTIHQWPATLVQPVGSPLSLECTVEGTSNPNLYWYRQAAGRGLQLLFYSVGIGQISSEVPQNLSASRPQDRQFILSSKKLLLSDSGFYLCAWSVTSGVHQPQHFGDGTRLSIL.